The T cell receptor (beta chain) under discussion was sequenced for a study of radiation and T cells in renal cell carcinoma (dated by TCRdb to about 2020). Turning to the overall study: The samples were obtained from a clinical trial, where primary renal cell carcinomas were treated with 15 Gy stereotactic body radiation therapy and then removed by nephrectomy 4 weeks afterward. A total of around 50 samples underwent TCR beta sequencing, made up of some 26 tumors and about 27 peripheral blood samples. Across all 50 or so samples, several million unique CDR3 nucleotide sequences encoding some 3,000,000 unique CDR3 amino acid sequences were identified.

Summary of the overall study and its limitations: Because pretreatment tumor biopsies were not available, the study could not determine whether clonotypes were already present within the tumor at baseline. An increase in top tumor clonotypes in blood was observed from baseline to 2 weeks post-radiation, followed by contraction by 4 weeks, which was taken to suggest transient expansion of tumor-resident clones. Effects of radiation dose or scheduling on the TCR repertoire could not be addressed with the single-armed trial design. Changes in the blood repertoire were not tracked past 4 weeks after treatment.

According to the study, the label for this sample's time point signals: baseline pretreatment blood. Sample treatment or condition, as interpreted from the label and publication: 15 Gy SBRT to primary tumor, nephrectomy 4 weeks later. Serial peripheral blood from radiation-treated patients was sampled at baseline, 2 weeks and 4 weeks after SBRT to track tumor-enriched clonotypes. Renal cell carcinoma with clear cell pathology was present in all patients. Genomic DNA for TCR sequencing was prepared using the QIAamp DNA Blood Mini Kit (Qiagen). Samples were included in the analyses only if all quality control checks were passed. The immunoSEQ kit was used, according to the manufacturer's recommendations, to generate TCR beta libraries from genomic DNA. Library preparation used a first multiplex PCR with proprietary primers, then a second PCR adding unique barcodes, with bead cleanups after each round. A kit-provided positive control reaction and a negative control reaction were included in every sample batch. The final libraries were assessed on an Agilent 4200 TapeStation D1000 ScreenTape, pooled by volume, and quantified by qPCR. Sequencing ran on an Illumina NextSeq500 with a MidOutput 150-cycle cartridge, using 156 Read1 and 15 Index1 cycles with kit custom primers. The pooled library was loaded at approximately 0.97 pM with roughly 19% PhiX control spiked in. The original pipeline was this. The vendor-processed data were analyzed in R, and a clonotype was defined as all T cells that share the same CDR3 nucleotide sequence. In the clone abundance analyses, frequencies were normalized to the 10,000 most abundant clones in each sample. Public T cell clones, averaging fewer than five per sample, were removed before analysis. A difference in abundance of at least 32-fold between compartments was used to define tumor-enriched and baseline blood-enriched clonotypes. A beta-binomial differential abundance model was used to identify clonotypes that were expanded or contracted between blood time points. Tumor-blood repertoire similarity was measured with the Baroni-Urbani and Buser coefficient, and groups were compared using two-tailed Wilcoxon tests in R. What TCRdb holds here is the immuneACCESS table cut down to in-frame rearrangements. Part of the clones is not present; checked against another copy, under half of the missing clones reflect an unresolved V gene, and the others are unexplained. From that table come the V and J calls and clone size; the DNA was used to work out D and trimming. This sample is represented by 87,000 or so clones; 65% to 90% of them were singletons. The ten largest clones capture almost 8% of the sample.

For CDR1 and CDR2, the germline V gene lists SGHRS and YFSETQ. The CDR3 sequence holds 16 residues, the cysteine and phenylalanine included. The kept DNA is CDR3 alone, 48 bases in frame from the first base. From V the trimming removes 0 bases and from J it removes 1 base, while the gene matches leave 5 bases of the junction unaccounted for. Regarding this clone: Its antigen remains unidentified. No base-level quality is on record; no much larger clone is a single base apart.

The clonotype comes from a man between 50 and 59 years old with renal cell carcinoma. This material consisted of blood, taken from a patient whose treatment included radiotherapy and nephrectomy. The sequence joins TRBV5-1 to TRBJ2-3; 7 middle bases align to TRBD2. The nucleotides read TGCGCCAGCAGCTTGGACGGGGGGTTCGGCACAGATACGCAGTATTTT. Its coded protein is CASSLDGGFGTDTQYF.